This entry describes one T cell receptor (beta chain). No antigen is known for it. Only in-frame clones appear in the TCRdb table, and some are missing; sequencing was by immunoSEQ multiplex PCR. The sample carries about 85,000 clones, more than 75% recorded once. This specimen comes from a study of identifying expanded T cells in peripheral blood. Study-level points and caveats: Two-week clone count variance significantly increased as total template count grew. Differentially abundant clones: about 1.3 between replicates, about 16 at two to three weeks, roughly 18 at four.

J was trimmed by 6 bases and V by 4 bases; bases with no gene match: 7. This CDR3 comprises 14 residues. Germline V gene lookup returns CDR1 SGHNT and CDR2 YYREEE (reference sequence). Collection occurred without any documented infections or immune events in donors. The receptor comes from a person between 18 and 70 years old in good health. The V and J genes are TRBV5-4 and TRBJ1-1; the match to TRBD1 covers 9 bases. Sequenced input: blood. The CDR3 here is CASSVPQGAAEAFF. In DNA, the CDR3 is TGTGCCAGCAGCGTCCCACAGGGGGCGGCTGAAGCTTTCTTT.